This TCR beta chain was documented in a study of blood T cell repertoires in COVID-19. Study context: The analysed material was cDNA or gDNA that came from T cells, B-cell-depleted T cells, or PBMCs.

During active infection, Seattle patients enrolled and were then monitored through disease. Study processing details: Counts of nucleated cells, estimated from reference gene primer amplification, were obtained. The repertoire was sequenced with immunoSEQ multiplex PCR; TCRdb's copy has only in-frame clones and lacks some. That table is the source of V, J and clone size, and D and trimming were worked out from the DNA. The repertoire consists of 200,000 to 250,000 clones, with roughly 92% occurring once and the leading ten covering around 0.85%. Germline V gene data show CDR1 as SGHTA and CDR2 as FQGNSA. Trimming stripped 1 base from V and 7 bases from J, with 14 bases between. This CDR3 is 15 amino acids long.

The chain uses TRBV7-2 and TRBJ2-1; perhaps TRBD1 as D (5 bases). Sequencing was done on a sample of peripheral blood. This receptor was taken from a man aged 55 to 69 with COVID-19, enrolled during active disease. CDR3 loop: CASSLGSRAGNEQFF. The CDR3 DNA reads TGTGCCAGCAGCTTAGGCTCCAGGGCCGGTAATGAGCAGTTCTTC.